This paragraph covers one T cell receptor beta chain sequence. The germline gives CDR1 SEHNR, CDR2 FQNEAQ (reference sequence). The CDR3 length is 14 residues. Losses at the gene ends were 5 bases for V and 4 bases for J; bases not matched to a gene: 8. These data are taken from a study of technical replicates of blood from several donors. Clones were read by immunoSEQ multiplex PCR, and TCRdb kept only the in-frame ones, dropping some. The sample lists roughly 15,000 clones, around 82% occurring once. The rearrangement uses TRBV7-9 and TRBJ2-7, with 7 bases identical to TRBD1. Sequences were obtained from PBMCs. The clonotype originates from a human donor in good health. The CDR3 DNA reads as TGTGCCAGCAGCAACCGGGACAGATCATACGAGCAGTACTTC. It yields the protein CASSNRDRSYEQYF.